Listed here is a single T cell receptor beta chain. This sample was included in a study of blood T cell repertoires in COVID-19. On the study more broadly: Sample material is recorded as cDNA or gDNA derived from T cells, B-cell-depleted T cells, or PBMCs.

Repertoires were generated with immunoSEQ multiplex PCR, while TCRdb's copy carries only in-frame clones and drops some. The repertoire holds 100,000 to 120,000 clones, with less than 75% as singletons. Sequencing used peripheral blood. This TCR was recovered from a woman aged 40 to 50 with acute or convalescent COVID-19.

CDR3 DNA: TGTGCCAGCAGTGCCTCCGGGAAAATGGGGGGCTACACCTTC. This sequence encodes CASSASGKMGGYTF. The chain employs TRBV28 and TRBJ1-2, with no clear D. Germline V gene lookup returns CDR1 MDHEN and CDR2 SYDVKM. The CDR3 totals 14 residues. Trimming took off 5 bases at V and 8 bases at J, with 18 bases between the two ends.